This is a list of T cell receptor beta chains from one sample in a study of cytomegalovirus exposure and HLA in healthy donors. Using immunoSEQ multiplex PCR, the repertoire was profiled, and TCRdb retains in-frame clones only, with some absent. This table has about 160,000 clones, approximately 84% appearing once. The sample was PBMCs. These receptors came from a man aged 18 to 35 in good health and CMV-seropositive. The CDR3 runs from the conserved cysteine through the conserved F or W.

J gene,V gene,CDR3 protein
TRBJ2-6,TRBV5-1,CASSGGTGANVLTF
TRBJ1-1,TRBV7-9,CASSTQDRGLMNTEAFF
TRBJ1-4,TRBV4-3,CASSSETGGDEKLFF
TRBJ1-1,TRBV6-5,CASRLQRNTEAFF
TRBJ2-6,TRBV7-9,CASSSSGTGSLYGANVLTF
TRBJ2-4,TRBV7-9,CASSLTGIQYF
TRBJ1-3,TRBV4-3,CASSQTRYQNTIYF
TRBJ2-7,TRBV5-6,CASSSPGQGTYEQYF
TRBJ2-1,TRBV11-3,CASSLSGGVEQFF
TRBJ1-1,TRBV7-2,CASSRGQVTEAFF
TRBJ1-5,TRBV14,CASRTKRGSSHSNQPQHF
TRBJ1-5,TRBV6-1,CASSERGNQPQHF
TRBJ2-2,TRBV7-8,CASSREGRDTGELFF
TRBJ2-1,TRBV5-1,CASWDPGQGGSFYNEQFF
TRBJ1-4,TRBV7-2,CASSLVPSLNEKLFF
TRBJ1-1,TRBV4-1,CASSQEGAGGNTEAFF
TRBJ2-3,TRBV9,CASSGMSGGALFPPDTQYF
TRBJ1-6,TRBV2,CASRETGTRSPLHF
TRBJ2-7,TRBV9,CASSVVDGGAGEQYF
TRBJ2-5,TRBV5-1,CASSLGQGTSGGAMDQYF
TRBJ1-5,TRBV7-2,CASNQMSNQPQHF
TRBJ1-1,TRBV19,CASRGQGAGTEAFF